This TCR beta chain was identified during a study of T cells after yellow fever vaccination. Regarding the study as a whole: Boosting was followed by the reappearance of most primary-vaccination clones (just under 97% CD4, about 88% CD8). Any FACS-sorted repertoire could hold abundant clonotypes that contaminate it from the bulk population.

Per germline, CDR1 SSHAT and CDR2 FNYEAQ (reference sequence). The CDR3 is 16 amino acids. With respect to this clonotype: Its specificity is not known. The germline gene is not matched at one end of the junction; a read error may be the cause.

Generation of TCR cDNA used 5'RACE template switching (which added a universal primer site and UMIs). TCRdb ran MiXCR on the 5' RACE reads and lists one entry per CDR3 protein. The data contain 620,000 or so distinct CDR3 sequences, 10% to 15% of them seen just once; the ten biggest clones take up under 15%. The TCR sequence derives from a young man who received the YFV17D yellow fever vaccine. The V call is TRBV7-7, the J call TRBJ2-1; no clear D gene. Sequenced here: PBMCs, sampled on the day of the yellow fever booster vaccination. CDR3: CASSLAGVTPYNEQFF. CDR3 coding DNA: TGTGCTAGCAGCTTAGCCGGTGTAACCCCCTACAATGAGCAGTTCTTC.